This T cell receptor (beta chain) was retrieved from a study of cytotoxic CD8 clonotypes in ibrutinib-treated CLL. General study points: Measured clonality at baseline was greater than in age-matched healthy donors and tracked with circulating CD8+ T-cell counts.

TCRdb keeps only in-frame clones here, not all; method: immunoSEQ multiplex PCR. The repertoire has under 35,000 clones, around 63% of them found once; the top ten carry approximately 58%. For this clone: Its target is not known.

With V trimmed by 4 bases and J by 1 base, 0 bases remained unmatched. The CDR3 has 13 residues. Germline loops: CDR1 MDHEN, CDR2 SYDVKM. The receptor comes from a human donor with chronic lymphocytic leukemia. V is TRBV28 and J is TRBJ1-1; 7 bases map to TRBD1. Sequenced material: PBMCs, taken after 24 months of ibrutinib treatment. CDR3 amino acids: CASSWTGNTEAFF. As DNA, the CDR3 is TGTGCCAGCAGTTGGACAGGGAACACTGAAGCTTTCTTT.